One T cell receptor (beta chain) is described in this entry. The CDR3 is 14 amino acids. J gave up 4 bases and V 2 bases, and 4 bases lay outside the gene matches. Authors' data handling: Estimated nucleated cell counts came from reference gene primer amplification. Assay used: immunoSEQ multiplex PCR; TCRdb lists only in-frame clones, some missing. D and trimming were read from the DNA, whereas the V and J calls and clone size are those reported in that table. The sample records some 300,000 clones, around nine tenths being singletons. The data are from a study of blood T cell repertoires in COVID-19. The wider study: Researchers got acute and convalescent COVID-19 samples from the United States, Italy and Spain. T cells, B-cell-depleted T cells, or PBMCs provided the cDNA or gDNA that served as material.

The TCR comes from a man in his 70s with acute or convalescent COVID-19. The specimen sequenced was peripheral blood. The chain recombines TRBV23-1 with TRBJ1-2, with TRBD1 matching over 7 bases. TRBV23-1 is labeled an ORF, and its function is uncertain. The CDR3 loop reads CASSQGTATYGYTF. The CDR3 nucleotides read TGCGCCAGCAGTCAAGGGACAGCTACCTATGGCTACACCTTC.